This TCR beta chain was documented in a study of cytomegalovirus exposure and HLA in healthy donors. The study, taken as a whole, reports: A later analysis found most CMV-associated TCR beta chains apparently HLA-restricted.

The PCR used 60 Vbeta and 13 Jbeta primers. The table came from immunoSEQ multiplex PCR; TCRdb's copy has only in-frame clones and leaves some out. The sample yields under 250,000 clones, about 80% seen once. This clone has more than one count but fewer than ten. What it recognizes is unknown. The CDR3 is made up of 14 amino acids. Looked up from germline, CDR1 is GTSNPN and CDR2 is SVGIG (reference sequence). The ends were cut back, 2 bases at V and 0 bases at J, with 9 bases in the middle. This clonotype was obtained from a woman aged 25 to 45 in good health and CMV-seropositive. The sample consisted of PBMCs. J is TRBJ2-3 and V is TRBV30; D ambiguous. The CDR3 coding sequence is TGTGCCTGGAGTTCCGGTGTTAGCACAGATACGCAGTATTTT. It translates to CAWSSGVSTDTQYF. Combining the CDR3 with reference TRBV30 and TRBJ2-3 gives the whole variable domain SQTIHQWPATLVQPVGSPLSLECTVEGTSNPNLYWYRQAAGRGLQLLFYSVGIGQISSEVPQNLSASRPQDRQFILSSKKLLLSDSGFYLCAWSSGVSTDTQYFGPGTRLTVL.